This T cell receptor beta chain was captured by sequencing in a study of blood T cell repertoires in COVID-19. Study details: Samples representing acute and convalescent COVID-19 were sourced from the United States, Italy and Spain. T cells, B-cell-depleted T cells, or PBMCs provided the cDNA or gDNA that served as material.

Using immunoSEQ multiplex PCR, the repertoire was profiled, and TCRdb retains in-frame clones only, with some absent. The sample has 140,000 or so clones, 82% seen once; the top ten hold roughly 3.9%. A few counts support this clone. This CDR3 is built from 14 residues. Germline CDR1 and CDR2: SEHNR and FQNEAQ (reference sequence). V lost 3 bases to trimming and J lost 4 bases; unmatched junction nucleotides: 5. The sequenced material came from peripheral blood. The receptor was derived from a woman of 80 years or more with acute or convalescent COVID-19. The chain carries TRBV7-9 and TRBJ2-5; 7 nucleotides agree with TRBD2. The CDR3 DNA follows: TGTGCCAGCAGCTTCCCTGGGGAGGGAGAGACCCAGTACTTC. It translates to CASSFPGEGETQYF.